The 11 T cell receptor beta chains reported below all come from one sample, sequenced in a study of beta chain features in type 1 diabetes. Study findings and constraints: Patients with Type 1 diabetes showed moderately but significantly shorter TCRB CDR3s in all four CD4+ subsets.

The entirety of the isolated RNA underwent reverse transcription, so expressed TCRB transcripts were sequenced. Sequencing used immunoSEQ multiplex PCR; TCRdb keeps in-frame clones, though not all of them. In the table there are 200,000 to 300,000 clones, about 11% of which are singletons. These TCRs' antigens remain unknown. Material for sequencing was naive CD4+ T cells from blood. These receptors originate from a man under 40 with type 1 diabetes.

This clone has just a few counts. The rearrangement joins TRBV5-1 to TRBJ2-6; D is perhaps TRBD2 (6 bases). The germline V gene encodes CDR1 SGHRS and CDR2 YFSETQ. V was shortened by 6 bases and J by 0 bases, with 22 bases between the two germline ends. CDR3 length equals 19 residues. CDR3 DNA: TGCGCCAGCACAGTTCTGGGGGGACCTTACGTCTCTGGGGCCAACGTCCTGACTTTC. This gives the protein CASTVLGGPYVSGANVLTF.

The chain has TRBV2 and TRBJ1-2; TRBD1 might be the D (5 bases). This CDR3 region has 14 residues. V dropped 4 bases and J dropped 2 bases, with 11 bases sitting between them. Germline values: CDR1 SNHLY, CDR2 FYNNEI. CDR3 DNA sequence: TGTGCCAGCAGTGGGGGCAGGGTAAACTATGGCTACACCTTC. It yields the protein CASSGGRVNYGYTF.

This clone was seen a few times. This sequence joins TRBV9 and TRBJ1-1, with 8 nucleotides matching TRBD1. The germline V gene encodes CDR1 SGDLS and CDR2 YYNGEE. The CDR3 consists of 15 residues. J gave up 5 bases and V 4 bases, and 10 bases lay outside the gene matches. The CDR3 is CASSPAGQGKTEAFF. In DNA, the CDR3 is TGTGCCAGCAGCCCAGCCGGACAGGGAAAGACTGAAGCTTTCTTT.

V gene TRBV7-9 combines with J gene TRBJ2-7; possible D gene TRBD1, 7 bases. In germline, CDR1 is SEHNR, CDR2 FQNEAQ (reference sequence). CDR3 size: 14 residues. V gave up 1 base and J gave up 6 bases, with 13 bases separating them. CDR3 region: CASSLETGRSEQYF. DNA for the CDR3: TGTGCCAGCAGCTTAGAGACAGGGAGGTCCGAGCAGTACTTC.

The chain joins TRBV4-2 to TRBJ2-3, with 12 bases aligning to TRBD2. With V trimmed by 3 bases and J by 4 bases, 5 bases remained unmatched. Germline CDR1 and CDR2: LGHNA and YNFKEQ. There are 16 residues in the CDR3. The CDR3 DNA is TGTGCCAGCAGCCAGGAACTAGCGGGGGGAGCAGATACGCAGTATTTT. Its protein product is CASSQELAGGADTQYF.

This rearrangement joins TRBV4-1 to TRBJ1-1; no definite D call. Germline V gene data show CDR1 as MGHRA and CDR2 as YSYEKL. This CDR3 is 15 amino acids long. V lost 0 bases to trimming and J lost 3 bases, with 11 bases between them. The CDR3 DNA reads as TGCGCCAGCAGCCAAGATAGGTGGAGTTACACTGAAGCTTTCTTT. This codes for CASSQDRWSYTEAFF.

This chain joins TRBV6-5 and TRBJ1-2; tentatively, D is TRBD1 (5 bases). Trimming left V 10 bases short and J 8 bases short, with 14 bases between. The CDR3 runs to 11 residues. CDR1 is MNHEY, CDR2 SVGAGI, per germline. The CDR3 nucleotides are TGTGCCATCGGGCAGGGTGGCGGCTACACCTTC. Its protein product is CAIGQGGGYTF.

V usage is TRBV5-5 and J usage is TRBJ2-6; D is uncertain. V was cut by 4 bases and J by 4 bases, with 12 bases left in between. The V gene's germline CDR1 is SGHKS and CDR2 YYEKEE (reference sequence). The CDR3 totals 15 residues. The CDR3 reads CASSLLPSGANVLTF. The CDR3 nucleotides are TGTGCCAGCAGCCTTCTTCCCTCCGGGGCCAACGTCCTGACTTTC.

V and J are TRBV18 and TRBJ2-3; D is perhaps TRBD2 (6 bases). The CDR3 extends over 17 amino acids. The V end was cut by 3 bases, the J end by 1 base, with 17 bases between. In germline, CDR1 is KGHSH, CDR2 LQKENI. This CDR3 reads CASSPPRAGPGTDTQYF. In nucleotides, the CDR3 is TGTGCCAGCTCACCCCCGCGGGCGGGGCCGGGCACAGATACGCAGTATTTT.

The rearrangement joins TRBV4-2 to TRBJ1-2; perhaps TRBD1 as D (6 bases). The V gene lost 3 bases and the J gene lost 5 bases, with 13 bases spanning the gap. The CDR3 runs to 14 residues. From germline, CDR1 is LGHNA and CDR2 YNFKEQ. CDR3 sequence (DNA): TGTGCCAGCAGCCAGGCGGGGGGGCAGTATGGCTACACCTTC. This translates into CASSQAGGQYGYTF.

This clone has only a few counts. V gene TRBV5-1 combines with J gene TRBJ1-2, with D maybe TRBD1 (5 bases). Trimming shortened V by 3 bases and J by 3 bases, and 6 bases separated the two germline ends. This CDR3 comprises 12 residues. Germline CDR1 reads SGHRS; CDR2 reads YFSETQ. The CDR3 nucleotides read TGCGCCAGCAGCTCGGGGGACTATGGCTACACCTTC. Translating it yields CASSSGDYGYTF.